The sequence of this TCR beta chain was determined in a study of T-cell reconstitution after alpha-beta-depleted transplantation in children. TCRbeta library preparation incorporated unique molecular identifiers. A single record per CDR3 protein comes from TCRdb applying MiXCR to the PCR reads. The data show hundreds of thousands of distinct CDR3 sequences, approximately 13% seen once. General observations from the study: The main origin of T-cell counts and diversity one year after transplant was newly produced T cells. There were reportedly several hundred expanded graft clones from which alpha-beta T cells came about two months after transplant. Surviving recipient T cells and thymic progenitors accounted for the high day-60 TCRbeta diversity observed in some patients.

This clonotype came up many times. The antigen is not known. V lost 4 bases, J lost 3 bases, and 9 bases lay in between. Germline V lookup: CDR1 KGHSH, CDR2 LQKENI. The CDR3 totals 13 residues. The sequences come from PBMCs, mostly from graft donor cells, collected 360 days after TCRalphabeta/CD19-depleted stem cell transplant. The TCR sequence derives from a male patient between 5 and 17 years old who had a stem cell transplant for acute myeloid leukemia, so the T cells may come from the graft donor. This chain links TRBV18 with TRBJ1-1, with D hard to call. CDR3 loop: CASSRWEDTEAFF. The CDR3 DNA follows: TGTGCCAGCTCACGCTGGGAGGACACTGAAGCTTTCTTT.